The 24 T cell receptor beta chains below come from one sample, sequenced in a study of blood T cell repertoires in COVID-19. Assay: immunoSEQ multiplex PCR; the TCRdb copy retains only in-frame clones and omits some. The data hold some 340,000 clones, with about 83% observed a single time. The sequencing sample was made of peripheral blood. These receptors came from a man younger than 40 with active or convalescent COVID-19.

The V and J genes are TRBV9 and TRBJ1-6; 7 bases match TRBD1. Germline CDR1 SGDLS, CDR2 YYNGEE. The CDR3 has 14 residues. Trimming took 5 bases from V and 10 from J; bases not matched to a gene: 9. This CDR3 is CASSRTGDGSPLHF. The CDR3 DNA follows: TGTGCCAGCAGTCGAACAGGGGACGGCTCACCCCTCCACTTT.

There are a few counts of this clone. The chain combines TRBV27 with TRBJ1-6; unclear D gene. CDR1 and CDR2 from the germline V gene are MNHEY and SMNVEV (reference sequence). Trimming pared 5 bases from V and 8 bases from J, leaving 13 bases between. The CDR3 is made up of 14 amino acids. The CDR3 DNA is TGTGCCAGCAGTAGGAGGGAGTGGGATTCACCCCTCCACTTT. Translation gives CASSRREWDSPLHF.

In its sample, this clone was seen a few times. CDR3 loop: CAWKAWQDHYEQYF. The CDR3 DNA reads as TGTGCCTGGAAAGCTTGGCAGGATCACTACGAGCAGTACTTC. This chain joins TRBV30 and TRBJ2-7; D is ambiguous. The V and J ends lost 4 bases and 3 bases respectively, with 16 bases between them. The CDR3 sequence is 14 residues long. The germline V gene encodes CDR1 GTSNPN and CDR2 SVGIG (reference sequence).

This chain links TRBV12-3 or TRBV12-4 with TRBJ2-3, with D uncertain. V was clipped by 5 bases and J by 4 bases, with 7 bases between them. The length of the CDR3 is 12 residues. CDR3 amino acids: CASSSHADTQYF. The CDR3 region has the DNA TGTGCCAGCAGTAGCCATGCAGATACGCAGTATTTT.

The chain uses TRBV9 and TRBJ1-2, with 7 bases aligning to TRBD1. The CDR3 sequence is 15 residues long. Germline V lookup: CDR1 SGDLS, CDR2 YYNGEE. The junction had 8 bases not matched to a gene; V was cut back by 5 bases and J by 1 base. In DNA form, the CDR3 reads TGTGCCAGCAGGGACTCGACAGGGATTAACTATGGCTACACCTTC. This codes for CASRDSTGINYGYTF.

CDR3 coding DNA: TGTGCCAGCAGTGAGGACAGGGGGGGGAACACTGAAGCTTTCTTT. Protein: CASSEDRGGNTEAFF. The J gene is TRBJ1-1, the V gene TRBV6-1; 10 bases are a match to TRBD1. The germline gives CDR1 MNHNS, CDR2 SASEGT. There are 15 residues in the CDR3. The V gene end was trimmed by 3 bases and the J gene end by 1 base; junction bases not matched to a gene: 2.

This rearrangement joins TRBV5-1 to TRBJ2-2; TRBD1 agrees at 9 bases. Germline CDR1 is SGHRS and CDR2 is YFSETQ. The CDR3 loop spans 15 amino acids. The V and J ends lost 4 bases and 5 bases, in that order; junction bases with no gene match: 6. CDR3 DNA: TGCGCCAGCAGCCCCCGGACAGGGGAAACCGGGGAGCTGTTTTTT. This translates into CASSPRTGETGELFF.

This clone showed up just once. The chain employs TRBV5-1 and TRBJ1-1; D unresolved. There are 13 residues in the CDR3. Germline V gene sequence: CDR1 SGHRS, CDR2 YFSETQ. V was cut by 0 bases and J by 5 bases, with 8 bases left in between. CDR3 region: CASSLGSGTEAFF. CDR3 nucleotides: TGCGCCAGCAGCTTGGGGTCGGGGACTGAAGCTTTCTTT.

The V gene is TRBV19, the J gene TRBJ1-1; D not resolved. Trimming left V 11 bases short and J 0 bases short, with 13 bases between. Germline V gene sequence: CDR1 LNHDA, CDR2 SQIVND (reference sequence). The CDR3 sequence is 13 residues long. CDR3: CAARTGMNTEAFF. CDR3 nucleotide sequence: TGTGCCGCACGGACGGGAATGAACACTGAAGCTTTCTTT.

The rearrangement links TRBV5-6 to TRBJ1-2, with 8 nucleotides matching TRBD1. The V segment lost 5 bases and the J segment 8 bases; nucleotides outside the gene matches: 8. The germline gives CDR1 SGHDT, CDR2 YYEEEE. The CDR3 contains 13 residues. In DNA, the CDR3 is TGTGCCAGCAGATCCGGACAGGGTCGGGGCTACACCTTC. Protein sequence: CASRSGQGRGYTF.

V and J are TRBV29-1 and TRBJ2-1, with 8 bases lining up with TRBD2. With 4 bases clipped from V and 0 bases from J, the junction kept 17 bases outside the gene matches. The length of the CDR3 is 19 residues. Germline loops: CDR1 SQVTM, CDR2 ANQGSEA. Written as DNA, the CDR3 is TGCAGCGTTGGACTAGCGTGGAACCCTACTCGTAGCTCCTACAATGAGCAGTTCTTC. Amino acids: CSVGLAWNPTRSSYNEQFF.

This chain joins TRBV15 and TRBJ1-2; D is uncertain. V was trimmed by 4 bases and J by 0 bases, leaving 9 bases between them. The CDR3 is made up of 14 amino acids. Germline V gives CDR1 LNHNV, CDR2 YYDKDF (reference sequence). This chain's CDR3 is CATSTHRANYGYTF. The CDR3 nucleotides are TGTGCCACCAGCACCCACAGAGCTAACTATGGCTACACCTTC.

V usage is TRBV28 and J usage is TRBJ1-6; D gene uncertain. V dropped 2 bases and J dropped 10 bases, with 18 bases sitting between them. The germline gives CDR1 MDHEN, CDR2 SYDVKM. This CDR3 spans 16 amino acids. The CDR3 protein is CASSLLRLGGRSPLHF. The CDR3 DNA sequence: TGTGCCAGCAGTTTACTCAGGCTGGGAGGGAGGTCACCCCTCCACTTT.

CDR3 sequence reads: CASSDHGTGGPYGYTF. For the CDR3, the DNA is TGTGCCAGCAGTGATCATGGGACAGGGGGGCCCTATGGCTACACCTTC. The chain recombines TRBV6-1 with TRBJ1-2, with 11 bases identical to TRBD1. Trimming removed 3 bases from V and 4 bases from J; junction bases left unmatched: 7. The CDR3 is made up of 16 amino acids. The germline CDR1 and CDR2 sequences are MNHNS and SASEGT.

Of note for this clone: Mismatch with germline at one junction end may stem from a read error. The rearrangement joins TRBV7-9 to TRBJ2-7, with a possible D match to TRBD1 (6 bases). Germline V gene sequence: CDR1 SEHNR, CDR2 FQNEAQ (reference sequence). The CDR3 is 14 amino acids. The CDR3 here is CASSSWDTSHEQYF. The CDR3 DNA reads as TGTGCCAGCAGCTCCTGGGACACCTCCCACGAGCAGTACTTC.

This clone was found once. This chain joins TRBV5-5 and TRBJ2-5; D gene ambiguous. Germline loops: CDR1 SGHKS, CDR2 YYEKEE (reference sequence). This CDR3 region has 14 residues. V lost 4 bases and J lost 5, with 15 bases in between. DNA for the CDR3: TGTGCCAGCAGCCCGGCGGCGGAATGGGAGACCCAGTACTTC. As protein: CASSPAAEWETQYF.

This clone was recorded only once. This chain uses TRBV30 with TRBJ1-6, with D possibly TRBD1 on 5 matching bases. Trimming left V 1 base short and J 14 bases short, with 18 bases between. The CDR3 is 14 residues long. CDR1 and CDR2 from the germline V gene are GTSNPN and SVGIG (reference sequence). The CDR3 loop reads CAWSEGREVGSLHF. CDR3 bases: TGTGCCTGGAGTGAGGGCAGGGAGGTCGGGTCCCTCCACTTT.

This chain joins TRBV24-1 and TRBJ2-1, with TRBD2 matching 7 bases. CDR3 length: 15 residues. V lost 5 bases and J lost 2; bases outside the gene matches: 5. Germline V gene lookup returns CDR1 KGHDR and CDR2 SFDVKD. The CDR3 nucleotides are TGTGCCACCAGTGCCGGCCTAGCGGCCTACAATGAGCAGTTCTTC. Translating gives CATSAGLAAYNEQFF.

The chain couples TRBV30 to TRBJ1-2; TRBD1 agrees at 7 bases. V gave up 0 bases and J gave up 7 bases; unmatched junction bases: 5. Germline values: CDR1 GTSNPN, CDR2 SVGIG (reference sequence). The CDR3 runs 13 residues. As DNA, the CDR3 is TGTGCCTGGAGTGTATGGACAGGCGTTGGCTACACCTTC. The encoded protein is CAWSVWTGVGYTF.

This chain joins TRBV10-2 and TRBJ1-1; D not resolved. This CDR3 is built from 12 residues. Trimming pared 8 bases from V and 0 bases from J, leaving 7 bases between. Germline CDR1 WSHSY, CDR2 SAAADI. CDR3 residues: CASLSLNTEAFF. CDR3 nucleotides: TGCGCCAGCCTATCATTGAACACTGAAGCTTTCTTT.

The gene calls are TRBV28 and TRBJ1-2, with 7 nucleotides matching TRBD1. After removal of 5 bases from V and 4 bases from J, the junction contained 7 bases not matched to a gene. Germline V gene data show CDR1 as MDHEN and CDR2 as SYDVKM. The CDR3 spans 14 residues. The CDR3 DNA is TGTGCCAGCAGTATGGCAGGGGGACTCTATGGCTACACCTTC. This sequence encodes CASSMAGGLYGYTF.

The chain combines TRBV11-1 with TRBJ1-2, with 9 bases fitting TRBD1. Losses at the gene ends were 5 bases for V and 5 bases for J; bases not matched to a gene: 9. Germline lookup yields CDR1 SGHAT and CDR2 FQDESV (reference sequence). This CDR3 comprises 15 residues. CDR3 DNA: TGTGCCAGCAGCCACCGGACAGGGGCGGGATATGGCTACACCTTC. It is translated as CASSHRTGAGYGYTF.

The rearrangement links TRBV28 to TRBJ2-1; the match to TRBD2 covers 7 bases. There are 12 residues in the CDR3. Trimming at V came to 6 bases and at J to 10 bases, leaving 6 bases not matched to a gene. Per germline, CDR1 MDHEN and CDR2 SYDVKM. This chain's CDR3 is CASRLPGLEQFF. CDR3 in DNA: TGTGCCAGCAGGCTCCCGGGACTAGAGCAGTTCTTC.

The J gene is TRBJ2-3, the V gene TRBV24-1; possible D gene TRBD1, 6 bases. The CDR3 runs to 15 residues. Germline V lookup: CDR1 KGHDR, CDR2 SFDVKD. The V gene lost 3 bases and the J gene lost 1 base, with 10 bases spanning the gap. The DNA for the CDR3 is TGTGCCACCAGTGATGCGGACAGCCGCACAGATACGCAGTATTTT. Its translation is CATSDADSRTDTQYF.